This TCR beta chain is drawn from a study of cytomegalovirus exposure and HLA in healthy donors. At the level of the study: Around 80 million unique TCRs from HLA-typed donors were held in an early data release. Study-level findings and limits: In an earlier analysis, productive rearrangement rates for most beta V segments clustered near 87% or 30%. Some V segments, including TRBV6-2 and TRBV6-3, were excluded as indistinguishable.

Both 60 Vbeta primers and 13 Jbeta primers went into the PCR. Sequenced by immunoSEQ multiplex PCR; TCRdb stores in-frame clones only, minus some. Of about 130,000 clones detected, about four fifths appear once; the ten largest clones hold over 4%. In germline, CDR1 is SGHTA, CDR2 FQGNSA. Trimming removed 1 base at V and 0 bases at J, with 8 bases between. The CDR3 totals 15 residues. As regards this clone: What it recognizes is unknown.

The sequencing sample was made of PBMCs. The source is a man between 25 and 39 years old in good health. The rearrangement links TRBV7-2 to TRBJ2-3; TRBD1 might be the D (6 bases). The CDR3 DNA reads as TGTGCCAGCAGCTTAGGCCAGGGGAGCACAGATACGCAGTATTTT. It translates to CASSLGQGSTDTQYF.